The 29 T cell receptor beta chains presented below share a single source sample, sequenced in a study of OX40 agonist ivuxolimab in advanced cancers. Libraries were prepared by immunoSEQ multiplex PCR; TCRdb keeps only in-frame clonotypes and omits some of them. The table records fewer than 25,000 clones, 88% of them present only once. Sequenced material: CD4+ or CD8+ T cells sorted from blood, taken in a trial of the OX40 agonist ivuxolimab. The receptors were sampled from an adult with an advanced solid tumor such as melanoma, head and neck, liver or kidney cancer.

V and J are TRBV7-8 and TRBJ1-3; tentative D call: TRBD1 (6 bases). From germline, CDR1 is SGHVS and CDR2 FQNEAQ. The CDR3 has 17 amino acids. V was cut by 6 bases and J by 0 bases, with 18 bases left in between. The chain's CDR3 is CASRPAGGPISGNTIYF. Here the CDR3 DNA reads TGTGCCAGCAGACCCGCCGGGGGCCCAATCTCTGGAAACACCATATATTTT.

This rearrangement joins TRBV28 to TRBJ2-7; 9 bases are shared with TRBD1. V dropped 7 bases and J dropped 3; count of bases not matched to a gene: 13. This CDR3 contains 16 residues. Per the germline V gene, CDR1 is MDHEN and CDR2 is SYDVKM. As DNA, the CDR3 is TGTGCCAGCATGACAGGAACTCCGGGACAGGGCTACGAGCAGTACTTC. This gives the protein CASMTGTPGQGYEQYF. Full variable domain (rest looked up from reference TRBV28 and TRBJ2-7): DVKVTQSSRYLVKRTGEKVFLECVQDMDHENMFWYRQDPGLGLRLIYFSYDVKMKEKGDIPEGYSVSREKKERFSLILESASTNQTSMYLCASMTGTPGQGYEQYFGPGTRLTVT.

The chain is built from TRBV11-3 and TRBJ1-5, with a tentative D call TRBD1 (5 bases). The V and J ends lost 1 base and 8 bases respectively, with 15 bases between them. CDR3 length: 15 amino acids. Germline CDR1 SGHNT, CDR2 YENEEA. This chain's CDR3 is CASSLGQGGFEPQHF. The CDR3 coding sequence is TGTGCCAGCAGCTTAGGCCAGGGCGGATTTGAGCCCCAGCATTTT.

The chain is built from TRBV5-1 and TRBJ1-4; a possible D gene is TRBD1 (5 bases). Germline-derived CDR1 and CDR2 are SGHRS and YFSETQ. Trimming stripped 0 bases from V and 0 bases from J, with 9 bases between. This CDR3 is built from 16 residues. CDR3 nucleotides: TGCGCCAGCAGCTTGGCAGGGCAGGCAACTAATGAAAAACTGTTTTTT. Protein product: CASSLAGQATNEKLFF.

The gene calls are TRBV4-3 and TRBJ2-3; 7 positions match TRBD2. The CDR3 covers 16 residues. The J segment lost 0 bases and the V segment lost 0 bases, leaving 3 bases of the junction unmatched. Germline CDR1 reads LGHNA; CDR2 reads YSLEER. This CDR3 reads CASSQEGRGSTDTQYF. CDR3 bases: TGCGCCAGCAGCCAAGAGGGGCGGGGGAGCACAGATACGCAGTATTTT.

The V and J genes are TRBV28 and TRBJ2-5; D unclear. CDR3 size: 16 residues. The V gene's germline CDR1 is MDHEN and CDR2 SYDVKM. V lost 5 bases to trimming and J lost 5 bases, with 21 bases between them. The CDR3 spells CASSPTTTIPRETQYF. CDR3 DNA: TGTGCCAGCAGTCCGACCACTACGATCCCCCGGGAGACCCAGTACTTC.

This chain joins TRBV9 and TRBJ2-1; D not resolved. Germline CDR1 and CDR2: SGDLS and YYNGEE. Trimming took 4 bases from V and 4 from J, leaving 6 bases between them. This CDR3 spans 12 amino acids. CDR3 in amino acids: CASSPSYNEQFF. Written as DNA, the CDR3 is TGTGCCAGCAGCCCCAGTTACAATGAGCAGTTCTTC.

The genes are TRBV4-2 and TRBJ2-6, with D unresolved. Per the germline V gene, CDR1 is LGHNA and CDR2 is YNFKEQ. Deletions cut 1 base from V and 1 base from J, with 5 bases between. The CDR3 loop spans 15 amino acids. In nucleotides, the CDR3 is TGTGCCAGCAGCCAAGTAATGTCTGGGGCCAACGTCCTGACTTTC. It translates to CASSQVMSGANVLTF.

The genes are TRBV7-6 and TRBJ1-4; D call uncertain. Trimming pared 5 bases from V and 4 bases from J, leaving 11 bases between. The CDR3 covers 14 residues. Germline values: CDR1 SGHVS, CDR2 FNYEAQ. The CDR3 spells CASSPRLRNEKLFF. For the CDR3, the DNA is TGTGCCAGCAGCCCAAGATTACGTAATGAAAAACTGTTTTTT.

The chain is built from TRBV7-6 and TRBJ2-1; 7 bases align to TRBD2. The CDR3 totals 13 residues. From germline, CDR1 is SGHVS and CDR2 FNYEAQ. Trimming took 0 bases from V and 9 from J; bases not matched to a gene: 2. The CDR3 loop reads CASSLAASGEQFF. The DNA for the CDR3 is TGTGCCAGCAGCTTAGCGGCTAGCGGTGAGCAGTTCTTC.

This clone was counted between two and nine times. The chain employs TRBV5-6 and TRBJ2-6; D not certain. Trimming shortened V by 4 bases and J by 0 bases, and 17 bases separated the two germline ends. Germline CDR1 reads SGHDT; CDR2 reads YYEEEE. The length of the CDR3 is 18 residues. The CDR3 spells CASSRRSDGYSGANVLTF. In DNA form, the CDR3 reads TGTGCCAGCAGCAGACGCTCGGACGGATACTCTGGGGCCAACGTCCTGACTTTC.

V usage is TRBV19 and J usage is TRBJ2-1; possible D gene TRBD2, 5 bases. This CDR3 comprises 14 residues. V was cut by 10 bases and J by 0 bases, with 13 bases left in between. The germline gives CDR1 LNHDA, CDR2 SQIVND (reference sequence). CDR3 bases: TGTGCCACCTCGGAAGGGAGCTCCTACAATGAGCAGTTCTTC. This gives the protein CATSEGSSYNEQFF.

V is TRBV11-2 and J is TRBJ1-2; D is perhaps TRBD1 (5 bases). V was clipped by 6 bases and J by 0 bases, with 17 bases between them. In germline, CDR1 is SGHAT, CDR2 FQNNGV. The CDR3 consists of 16 residues. Here the CDR3 reads CASSPNQGRPNYGYTF. DNA of the CDR3: TGTGCCAGCAGTCCCAACCAGGGCAGACCTAACTATGGCTACACCTTC.

The chain recombines TRBV11-2 with TRBJ1-2; D remains ambiguous. This CDR3 spans 12 amino acids. From germline, CDR1 is SGHAT and CDR2 FQNNGV. V was pared by 4 bases and J by 5 bases, with 8 bases between. The CDR3 region has the DNA TGTGCCAGCAGCTCCCGCCGATATGGCTACACCTTC. Translation gives CASSSRRYGYTF.

The chain carries TRBV7-6 and TRBJ2-2; 11 bases map to TRBD1. Trimming removed 3 bases from V and 3 bases from J; junction bases left unmatched: 0. The CDR3 has 15 amino acids. CDR1 is SGHVS, CDR2 FNYEAQ, per germline. DNA of the CDR3: TGTGCCAGCAGCTTGGGACAGGGGGACACCGGGGAGCTGTTTTTT. Encoded protein: CASSLGQGDTGELFF.

J is TRBJ2-2 and V is TRBV7-8; D not certain. The ends were cut back, 4 bases at V and 2 bases at J, with 11 bases in the middle. CDR1 is SGHVS, CDR2 FQNEAQ, per germline. CDR3 length equals 15 residues. Here the CDR3 DNA reads TGTGCCAGCAGCTCCCGGACCGGTAACACCGGGGAGCTGTTTTTT. It codes for CASSSRTGNTGELFF. Full variable domain (missing parts from reference TRBV7-8 and TRBJ2-2): GAGVSQSPRYKVAKRGQDVALRCDPISGHVSLFWYQQALGQGPEFLTYFQNEAQLDKSGLPSDRFFAERPEGSVSTLKIQRTQQEDSAVYLCASSSRTGNTGELFFGEGSRLTVL.

The rearrangement links TRBV27 to TRBJ1-1; 10 nucleotides align to TRBD1. The CDR3 has 14 residues. J gave up 5 bases and V 6 bases, and 6 bases lay outside the gene matches. Germline lookup yields CDR1 MNHEY and CDR2 SMNVEV (reference sequence). The DNA for the CDR3 is TGTGCCAGCAGCCCACGGGACAGGGGTACTGAAGCTTTCTTT. Its protein product is CASSPRDRGTEAFF.

J is TRBJ1-2 and V is TRBV19, with 7 bases aligning to TRBD1. The CDR3 consists of 15 residues. With V trimmed by 8 bases and J by 4 bases, 13 bases remained unmatched. Germline CDR1 LNHDA, CDR2 SQIVND (reference sequence). CDR3 sequence: CASGLQDRHLYGYTF. In nucleotides, the CDR3 is TGTGCCAGTGGGCTTCAGGACAGGCATCTCTATGGCTACACCTTC.

The chain carries TRBV11-2 and TRBJ2-2, with 8 bases that match TRBD2. The V gene end was trimmed by 3 bases and the J gene end by 3 bases; junction bases not matched to a gene: 6. The CDR3 runs to 16 residues. Germline V gene sequence: CDR1 SGHAT, CDR2 FQNNGV. The CDR3 DNA reads as TGTGCCAGCAGCTTCCGGGGGGGGCCGGACACCGGGGAGCTGTTTTTT. Its protein is CASSFRGGPDTGELFF.

The CDR3 DNA reads TGTGCCAGCAGCCAAGCCGGCTTCAACACCGGGGAGCTGTTTTTT. Protein sequence: CASSQAGFNTGELFF. The V gene is TRBV14, the J gene TRBJ2-2; D is undetermined. V was clipped by 1 base and J by 2 bases, with 8 bases between them. This CDR3 spans 15 amino acids. CDR1 is SGHDN and CDR2 is FVKESK in the germline V gene.

The gene calls are TRBV19 and TRBJ1-1; D perhaps matches TRBD1 (5 bases). V was cut by 5 bases and J by 0 bases, with 13 bases left in between. CDR1 is LNHDA and CDR2 is SQIVND in the germline V gene (reference sequence). The CDR3 extends over 15 amino acids. In nucleotides, the CDR3 is TGTGCCAGTAGTCACTACTCAGGGATGAACACTGAAGCTTTCTTT. Its translation is CASSHYSGMNTEAFF. Complete variable domain (other parts from reference TRBV19 and TRBJ1-1): DGGITQSPKYLFRKEGQNVTLSCEQNLNHDAMYWYRQDPGQGLRLIYYSQIVNDFQKGDIAEGYSVSREKKESFPLTVTSAQKNPTAFYLCASSHYSGMNTEAFFGQGTRLTVV.

DNA of the CDR3: TGTGCCAGTAGGGTACAGGGGTGGGGAACAGATACGCAGTATTTT. Amino acids: CASRVQGWGTDTQYF. This chain links TRBV19 with TRBJ2-3; TRBD1 matches 7 bases. With 6 bases clipped from V and 3 bases from J, the junction kept 9 bases outside the gene matches. The CDR3 covers 15 residues. Germline-derived CDR1 and CDR2 are LNHDA and SQIVND (reference sequence). Full variable domain (remainder filled in from reference TRBV19 and TRBJ2-3): DGGITQSPKYLFRKEGQNVTLSCEQNLNHDAMYWYRQDPGQGLRLIYYSQIVNDFQKGDIAEGYSVSREKKESFPLTVTSAQKNPTAFYLCASRVQGWGTDTQYFGPGTRLTVL.

V usage is TRBV6-1 and J usage is TRBJ1-3, with 9 bases that match TRBD1. Per the germline V gene, CDR1 is MNHNS and CDR2 is SASEGT. V shed 1 base, J shed 4 bases, and the junction held 8 bases outside the gene matches. The CDR3 runs 17 residues. The chain's CDR3 is CASSEVPGQGSGNTIYF. DNA of the CDR3: TGTGCCAGCAGTGAAGTTCCGGGACAGGGCTCAGGAAACACCATATATTTT.

The chain uses TRBV5-4 and TRBJ2-1; D might be TRBD2 (6 bases). CDR3 size: 15 residues. The ends were cut back, 2 bases at V and 2 bases at J, with 11 bases in the middle. Germline CDR1 reads SGHNT; CDR2 reads YYREEE (reference sequence). For the CDR3, the DNA is TGTGCCAGCAGCTTTCGCCTAGCGACCTACAATGAGCAGTTCTTC. This sequence encodes CASSFRLATYNEQFF. The full variable domain, rest sourced from reference TRBV5-4 and TRBJ2-1, is ETGVTQSPTHLIKTRGQQVTLRCSSQSGHNTVSWYQQALGQGPQFIFQYYREEENGRGNFPPRFSGLQFPNYSSELNVNALELDDSALYLCASSFRLATYNEQFFGPGTRLTVL.

The chain is built from TRBV10-2 and TRBJ2-1, with D perhaps TRBD1 (5 bases). V was shortened by 0 bases and J by 2 bases, with 11 bases between the two germline ends. Per the germline V gene, CDR1 is WSHSY and CDR2 is SAAADI. The CDR3 spans 16 residues. CDR3 in DNA: TGCGCCAGCAGTGAGTCGCAGGGTTTTACCTACAATGAGCAGTTCTTC. Its protein product is CASSESQGFTYNEQFF.

J is TRBJ1-4 and V is TRBV30; tentative D call: TRBD1 (5 bases). The V end was cut by 5 bases, the J end by 2 bases, with 24 bases between. Germline V CDR1 and CDR2: GTSNPN, SVGIG (reference sequence). The CDR3 runs to 18 residues. CDR3 coding DNA: TGTGCCTGGGACGAACGTGGGGGGTTATTATCTACTAATGAAAAACTGTTTTTT. This translates into CAWDERGGLLSTNEKLFF.

The genes are TRBV6-1 and TRBJ1-2; D uncertain. This CDR3 is 14 amino acids long. Deletions cut 7 bases from V and 0 bases from J, with 12 bases between. Germline V lookup: CDR1 MNHNS, CDR2 SASEGT. CDR3 coding DNA: TGTGCCAGCATCGAGACTGGGGCTAACTATGGCTACACCTTC. Translation: CASIETGANYGYTF.

The rearrangement joins TRBV30 to TRBJ2-2; D possibly uses TRBD1 or TRBD2 (5 bases each). Germline CDR1 GTSNPN, CDR2 SVGIG (reference sequence). The V end lost 4 bases, the J end lost 1 base, and 16 bases lay between the germline ends. This CDR3 is 16 amino acids long. CDR3 sequence reads: CAWILPGRLNTGELFF. In DNA form, the CDR3 reads TGTGCCTGGATCCTACCGGGACGGCTGAACACCGGGGAGCTGTTTTTT.

This chain connects TRBV7-7 to TRBJ2-5; D tentatively fits TRBD1 or TRBD2 (5 bases each). Germline CDR1 is SSHAT and CDR2 is FNYEAQ (reference sequence). The CDR3 sequence is 15 residues long. V was clipped by 0 bases and J by 5 bases, with 13 bases between them. As DNA, the CDR3 is TGTGCCAGCAGCTTAGCCGGGGCCGAGGGGGAGACCCAGTACTTC. This encodes CASSLAGAEGETQYF.